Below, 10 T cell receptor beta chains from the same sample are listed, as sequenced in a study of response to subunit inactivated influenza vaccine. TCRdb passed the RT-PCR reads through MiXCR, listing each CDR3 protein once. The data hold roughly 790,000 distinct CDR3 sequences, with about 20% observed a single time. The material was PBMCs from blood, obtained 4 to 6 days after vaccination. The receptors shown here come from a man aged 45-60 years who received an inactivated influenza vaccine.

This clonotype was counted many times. This chain's CDR3 is CASSYDWETQYF. The DNA for the CDR3 is TGTGCCAGCAGTTACGATTGGGAGACCCAGTACTTC. The chain couples TRBV6-6 to TRBJ2-5; D is undetermined. The V end was cut by 2 bases, the J end by 5 bases, with 6 bases between. Looked up from germline, CDR1 is MNHNY and CDR2 is SVGAGI (reference sequence). The CDR3 extends over 12 amino acids.

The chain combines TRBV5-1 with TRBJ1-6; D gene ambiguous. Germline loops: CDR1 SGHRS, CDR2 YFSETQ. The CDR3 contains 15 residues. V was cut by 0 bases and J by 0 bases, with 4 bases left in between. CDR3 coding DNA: TGCGCCAGCAGCTTGGCATTCTCCTATAATTCACCCCTCCACTTT. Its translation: CASSLAFSYNSPLHF. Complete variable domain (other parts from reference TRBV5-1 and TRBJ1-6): KAGVTQTPRYLIKTRGQQVTLSCSPISGHRSVSWYQQTPGQGLQFLFEYFSETQRNKGNFPGRFSGRQFSNSRSEMNVSTLELGDSALYLCASSLAFSYNSPLHFGNGTRLTVT.

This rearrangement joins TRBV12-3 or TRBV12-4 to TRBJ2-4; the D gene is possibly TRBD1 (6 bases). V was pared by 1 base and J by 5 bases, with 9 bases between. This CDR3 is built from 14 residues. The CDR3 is CASSLGQDENIQYF. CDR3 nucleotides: TGTGCCAGCAGTTTAGGACAGGACGAAAACATTCAGTACTTC.

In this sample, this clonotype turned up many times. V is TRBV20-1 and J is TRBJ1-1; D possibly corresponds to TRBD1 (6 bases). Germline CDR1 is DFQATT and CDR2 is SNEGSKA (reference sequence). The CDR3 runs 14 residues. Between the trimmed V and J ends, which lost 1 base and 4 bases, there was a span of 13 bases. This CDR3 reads CSARVGGGVTEAFF. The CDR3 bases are TGCAGTGCTAGAGTAGGCGGGGGCGTCACTGAAGCTTTCTTT.

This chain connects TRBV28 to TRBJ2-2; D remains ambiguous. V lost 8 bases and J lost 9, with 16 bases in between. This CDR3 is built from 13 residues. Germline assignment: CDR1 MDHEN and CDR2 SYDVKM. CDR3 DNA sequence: TGTGCCAGCCAGAACCCCGCGTCGCGGGAGCTGTTTTTT. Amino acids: CASQNPASRELFF.

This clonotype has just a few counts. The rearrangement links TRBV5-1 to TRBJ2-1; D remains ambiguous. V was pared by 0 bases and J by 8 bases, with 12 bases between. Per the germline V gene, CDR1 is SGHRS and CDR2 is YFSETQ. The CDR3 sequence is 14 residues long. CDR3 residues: CASSLGLDVYEQFF. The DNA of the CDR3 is TGCGCCAGCAGCTTGGGGCTAGATGTCTATGAGCAGTTCTTC.

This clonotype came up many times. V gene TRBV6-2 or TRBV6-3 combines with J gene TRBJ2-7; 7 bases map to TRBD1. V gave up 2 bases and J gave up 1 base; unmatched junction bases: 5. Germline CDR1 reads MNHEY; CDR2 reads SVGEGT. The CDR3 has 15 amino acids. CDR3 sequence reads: CASSYGPGGSYEQYF. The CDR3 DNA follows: TGTGCCAGCAGTTACGGGCCAGGGGGTTCCTACGAGCAGTACTTC.

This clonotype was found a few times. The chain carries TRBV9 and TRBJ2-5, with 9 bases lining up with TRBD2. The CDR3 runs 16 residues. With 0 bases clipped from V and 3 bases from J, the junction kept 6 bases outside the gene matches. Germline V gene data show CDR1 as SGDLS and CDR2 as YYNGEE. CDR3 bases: TGTGCCAGCAGCGTAGATGGAGCGGGAGGAGAAGAGACCCAGTACTTC. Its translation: CASSVDGAGGEETQYF.

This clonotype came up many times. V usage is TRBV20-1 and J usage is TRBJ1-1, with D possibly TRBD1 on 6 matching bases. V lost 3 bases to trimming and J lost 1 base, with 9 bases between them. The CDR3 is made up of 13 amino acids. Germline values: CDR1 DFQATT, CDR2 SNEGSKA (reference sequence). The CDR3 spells CSASPRGNTEAFF. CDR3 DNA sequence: TGCAGTGCTAGCCCCAGGGGGAACACTGAAGCTTTCTTT.

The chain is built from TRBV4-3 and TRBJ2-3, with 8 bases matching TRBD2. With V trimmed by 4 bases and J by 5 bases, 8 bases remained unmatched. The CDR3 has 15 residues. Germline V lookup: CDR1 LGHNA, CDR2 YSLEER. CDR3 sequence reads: CASSLTGGGGDTQYF. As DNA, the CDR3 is TGCGCCAGCAGCCTCACGGGAGGGGGGGGAGATACGCAGTATTTT.